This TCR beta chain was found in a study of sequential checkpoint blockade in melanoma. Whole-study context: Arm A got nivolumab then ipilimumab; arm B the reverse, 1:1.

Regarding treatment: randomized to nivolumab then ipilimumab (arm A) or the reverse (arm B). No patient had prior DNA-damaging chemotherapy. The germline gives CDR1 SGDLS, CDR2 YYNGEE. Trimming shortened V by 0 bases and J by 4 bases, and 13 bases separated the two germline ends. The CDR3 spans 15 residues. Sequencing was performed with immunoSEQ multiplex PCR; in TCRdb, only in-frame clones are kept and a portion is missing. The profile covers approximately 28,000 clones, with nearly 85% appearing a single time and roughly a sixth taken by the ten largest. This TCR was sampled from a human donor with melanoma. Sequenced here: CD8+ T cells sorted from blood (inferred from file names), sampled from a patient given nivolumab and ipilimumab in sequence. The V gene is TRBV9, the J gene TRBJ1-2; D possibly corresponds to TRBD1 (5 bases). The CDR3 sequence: CASSVGGESGYGYTF. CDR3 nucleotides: TGTGCCAGCAGCGTAGGGGGGGAAAGTGGCTATGGCTACACCTTC.